The rows below give T cell receptor beta chains drawn from one sample of a study of CD8+ T cells in alopecia areata. The table came from immunoSEQ multiplex PCR; TCRdb's copy has only in-frame clones and leaves some out. The sample includes roughly 190,000 clones, roughly 60% of them seen just once. The source material was CD4+ T cells sorted from blood, sampled at week 24, from a patient treated with tofacitinib. Receptors originate from a human donor with alopecia areata. Both conserved end residues are part of each CDR3. The D gene is left open where the match is weak. Clone size is shown for a subset of rows, as once, few, many or a class of expanded clone.

TRBJ2-1	TRBD1	TRBV19	many	TGTGCCAGTAGTACGACAGGGAAGGGGTATGAGCAGTTCTTC	CASSTTGKGYEQFF
TRBJ2-1	-	TRBV5-1	-	TGCGCCAGCAGCTTGGCCGTCTGGGATAATGAGCAGTTCTTC	CASSLAVWDNEQFF
TRBJ2-3	TRBD1	TRBV29-1	few	TGCAGCGTGACAGGGTCAGATACGCAGTATTTT	CSVTGSDTQYF
TRBJ1-2	-	TRBV29-1	-	TGCAGCGTCGCCTTGACAGCGGGATATGGCTACACCTTC	CSVALTAGYGYTF
TRBJ2-2	TRBD1	TRBV7-8	few	TGTGCCAGCAGCAGAGTCGGGACAGGGAGAGGGACCGGGGAGCTGTTTTTT	CASSRVGTGRGTGELFF
TRBJ2-3	TRBD2	TRBV29-1	-	TGCAGCGTTGATTGGGGGGGAACAGATACGCAGTATTTT	CSVDWGGTDTQYF
TRBJ1-2	-	TRBV5-4	-	TGTGCCAGCAGCTTCGAACGGGGTGGCTACACCTTC	CASSFERGGYTF
TRBJ2-7	TRBD1	TRBV7-2	few	TGTGCCAGCAGCCCGCCAGCGACAGGGACCTACGAGCAGTACTTC	CASSPPATGTYEQYF
TRBJ1-2	-	TRBV4-1	-	TGCGCCAGCAGCCAAGGTTATCTTTCGGGGGAAGGCTACACCTTC	CASSQGYLSGEGYTF
TRBJ2-1	TRBD1	TRBV7-2	-	TGTGCCAGCAGCCCAAGGACAGGGCCCAATGAGCAGTTCTTC	CASSPRTGPNEQFF
TRBJ2-2	-	TRBV7-6	-	TGTGCCAGCAGCTTACGTGGTACGAACACCGGGGAGCTGTTTTTT	CASSLRGTNTGELFF
TRBJ2-5	-	TRBV18	few	TGTGCCAGCTCACCACCCGAGAGGGAGACCCAGTACTTC	CASSPPERETQYF
TRBJ1-1	-	TRBV30	-	TGTGCCTGGAGTGTCCAGGGTGTCGGGGGGAACACTGAAGCTTTCTTT	CAWSVQGVGGNTEAFF
TRBJ1-1	-	TRBV7-8	once	TGTGCCAGCAGCTTAGTAAGGTACACTGAAGCTTTCTTT	CASSLVRYTEAFF
TRBJ2-2	-	TRBV9	-	TGTGCCAGCAGCGTACGGGTGGAGGGGACCGGGGAGCTGTTTTTT	CASSVRVEGTGELFF
TRBJ2-7	-	TRBV11-3	-	TGTGCCAGCAGCTTAGACACCTACGAGCAGTACTTC	CASSLDTYEQYF
TRBJ1-5	-	TRBV29-1	-	TGCAGCGTTGAGGGGGCGAATCAGCCCCAGCATTTT	CSVEGANQPQHF
TRBJ2-7	TRBD1	TRBV7-2	-	TGTGCCAGCAGCTTGGTGTCAGGACAGGTCTACGAGCAGTACTTC	CASSLVSGQVYEQYF
TRBJ2-6	-	TRBV28	many	TGTGCCAGCAGTTTACGCCCCTTGAACGTCCTGACTTTC	CASSLRPLNVLTF
TRBJ1-6	TRBD1	TRBV19	-	TGTGCCAGTAGCAAGGAACGGACAGGGCTCTCACCCCTCCACTTT	CASSKERTGLSPLHF
TRBJ1-5	-	TRBV6-5	-	TGTGCCAGCAGTGGGGCGTTGGGGCCCCAGCATTTT	CASSGALGPQHF
TRBJ2-3	TRBD2	TRBV2	-	TGTGCCAGCACTAGCGGGGGGCTATCCACAGATACGCAGTATTTT	CASTSGGLSTDTQYF
TRBJ1-1	-	TRBV5-1	-	TGCGCCAGCAGCTTGGAGGTAAACACTGAAGCTTTCTTT	CASSLEVNTEAFF
TRBJ1-4	-	TRBV29-1	-	TGCAGCGTTGGGTGGGGTGAAAAACTGTTTTTT	CSVGWGEKLFF
TRBJ1-2	-	TRBV4-2	-	TGTGCCAGCAGCCAGCCCGCGCCAGGAGAGGGCTATGGCTACACCTTC	CASSQPAPGEGYGYTF
TRBJ2-2	TRBD2	TRBV5-1	many	TGCGCCAGCAGCACAGGACTAGCGGGGGGGACGCAGGCCACCGGAGGGGAGCTGTTTTTT	CASSTGLAGGTQATGGELFF
TRBJ2-7	-	TRBV29-1	-	TGCAGCGTTGAGTCCCCCCGGGTTAAACTCTCCTACGAGCAGTACTTC	CSVESPRVKLSYEQYF
TRBJ2-1	-	TRBV9	-	TGTGCCAGCAGCGTAGCAGGGGAGAGGAATGAGCAGTTCTTC	CASSVAGERNEQFF
TRBJ2-7	-	TRBV14	-	TGTGCCAGCAGCCCTAGACAGGGAGGTTCCTACGAGCAGTACTTC	CASSPRQGGSYEQYF
TRBJ2-3	-	TRBV5-6	-	TGTGCCAGCACCCAAGGGGCTACAGATACGCAGTATTTT	CASTQGATDTQYF
TRBJ1-1	-	TRBV6-5	-	TGTGCCGGGCCGGGCACTGAAGCTTTCTTT	CAGPGTEAFF
TRBJ2-1	TRBD1	TRBV29-1	-	TGCAGCTCCGGGACAGACTCCTACAATGAGCAGTTCTTC	CSSGTDSYNEQFF
TRBJ2-1	TRBD2	TRBV5-6	many	TGTGCCAGCAGCCCAAGCGTGTCGGGGGGGTTGAATGAGCAGTTCTTC	CASSPSVSGGLNEQFF
TRBJ1-1	-	TRBV5-1	-	TGCGCCAGCAGCCCGGACCGTAGTATCTCTGAAGCTTTCTTT	CASSPDRSISEAFF
TRBJ2-5	TRBD1	TRBV10-3	-	TGTGCCACCCACCGGGACAGGGGGCTCGAGACCCAGTACTTC	CATHRDRGLETQYF
TRBJ2-6	-	TRBV7-9	many	TGTGCCAGCAGCCCCAGGATCTCTGGGGCCAACGTCCTGACTTTC	CASSPRISGANVLTF
TRBJ2-3	-	TRBV6-6	-	TGTGCCAGCAGTTACGTTGGGACTAGCACAGATACGCAGTATTTT	CASSYVGTSTDTQYF
TRBJ1-1	-	TRBV10-2	-	TGCGCCAGCAGACCGGGGAACACTGAAGCTTTCTTT	CASRPGNTEAFF
TRBJ1-1	-	TRBV11-2	-	TGTGCCAGCAGCTACTCTAGGGGTAGCACTGAAGCTTTCTTT	CASSYSRGSTEAFF
TRBJ2-3	-	TRBV7-2	-	TGTGCCAGCAGCCCAAAGGCAGGGACAGATACGCAGTATTTT	CASSPKAGTDTQYF
TRBJ1-1	-	TRBV5-1	-	TGCGCCAGCAGCTTGGATCTCTCAGGGAGAACTGAAGCTTTCTTT	CASSLDLSGRTEAFF
TRBJ1-5	-	TRBV4-3	-	TGCGCCAGCAGCCAAGAAGTAGGTAGCAATCAGCCCCAGCATTTT	CASSQEVGSNQPQHF
TRBJ2-3	-	TRBV5-6	-	TGTGCCAGCAGTCCGGGGTCCATCGATACGCAGTATTTT	CASSPGSIDTQYF